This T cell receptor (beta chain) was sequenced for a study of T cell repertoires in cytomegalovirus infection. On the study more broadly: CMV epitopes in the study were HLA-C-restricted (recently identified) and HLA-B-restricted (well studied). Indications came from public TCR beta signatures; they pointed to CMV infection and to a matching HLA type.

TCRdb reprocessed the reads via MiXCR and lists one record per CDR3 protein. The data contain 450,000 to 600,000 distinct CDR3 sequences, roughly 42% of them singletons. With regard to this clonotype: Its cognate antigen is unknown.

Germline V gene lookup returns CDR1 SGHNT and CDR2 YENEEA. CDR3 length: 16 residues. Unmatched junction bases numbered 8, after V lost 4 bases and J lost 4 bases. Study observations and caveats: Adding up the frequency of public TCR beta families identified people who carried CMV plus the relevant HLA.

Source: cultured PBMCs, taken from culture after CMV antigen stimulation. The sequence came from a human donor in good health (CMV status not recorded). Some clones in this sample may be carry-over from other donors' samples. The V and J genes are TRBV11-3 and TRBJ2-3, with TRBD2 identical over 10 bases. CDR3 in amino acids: CASSSSPGTSADTQYF. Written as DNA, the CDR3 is TGTGCCAGCAGCTCCTCGCCCGGGACTAGCGCAGATACGCAGTATTTT. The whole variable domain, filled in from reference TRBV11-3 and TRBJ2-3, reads EAGVVQSPRYKIIEKKQPVAFWCNPISGHNTLYWYLQNLGQGPELLIRYENEEAVDDSQLPKDRFSAERLKGVDSTLKIQPAELGDSAVYLCASSSSPGTSADTQYFGPGTRLTVL.